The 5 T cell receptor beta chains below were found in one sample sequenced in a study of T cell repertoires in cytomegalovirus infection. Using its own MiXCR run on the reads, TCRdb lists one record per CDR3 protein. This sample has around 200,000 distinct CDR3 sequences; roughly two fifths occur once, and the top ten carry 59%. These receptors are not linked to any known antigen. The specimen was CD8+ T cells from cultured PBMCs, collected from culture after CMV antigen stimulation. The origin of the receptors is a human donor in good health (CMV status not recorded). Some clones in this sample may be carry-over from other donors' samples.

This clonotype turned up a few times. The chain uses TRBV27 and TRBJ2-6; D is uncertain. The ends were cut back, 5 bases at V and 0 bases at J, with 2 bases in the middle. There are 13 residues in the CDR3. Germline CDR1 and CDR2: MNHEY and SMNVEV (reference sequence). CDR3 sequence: CASSISGANVLTF. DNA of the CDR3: TGTGCCAGCAGTATCTCTGGGGCCAACGTCCTGACTTTC.

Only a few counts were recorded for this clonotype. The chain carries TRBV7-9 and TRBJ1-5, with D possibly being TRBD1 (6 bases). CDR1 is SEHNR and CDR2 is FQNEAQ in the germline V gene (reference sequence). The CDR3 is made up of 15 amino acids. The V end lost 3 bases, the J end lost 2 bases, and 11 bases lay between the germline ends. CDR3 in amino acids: CASSLGGHGNQPQHF. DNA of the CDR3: TGTGCCAGCAGCTTGGGGGGCCACGGCAATCAGCCCCAGCATTTT.

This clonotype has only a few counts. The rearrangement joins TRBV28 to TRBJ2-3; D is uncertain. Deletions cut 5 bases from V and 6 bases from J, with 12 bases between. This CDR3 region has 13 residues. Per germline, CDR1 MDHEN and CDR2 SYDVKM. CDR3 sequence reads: CASSLPPQDTQYF. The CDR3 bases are TGTGCCAGCAGTCTTCCCCCCCAGGATACGCAGTATTTT. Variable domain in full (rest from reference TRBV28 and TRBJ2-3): DVKVTQSSRYLVKRTGEKVFLECVQDMDHENMFWYRQDPGLGLRLIYFSYDVKMKEKGDIPEGYSVSREKKERFSLILESASTNQTSMYLCASSLPPQDTQYFGPGTRLTVL.

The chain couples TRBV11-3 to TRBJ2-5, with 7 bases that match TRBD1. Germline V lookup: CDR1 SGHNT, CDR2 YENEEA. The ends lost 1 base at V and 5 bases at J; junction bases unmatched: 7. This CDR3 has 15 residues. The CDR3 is CASSLGTGAWETQYF. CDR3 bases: TGTGCCAGCAGCTTAGGTACAGGGGCATGGGAGACCCAGTACTTC.

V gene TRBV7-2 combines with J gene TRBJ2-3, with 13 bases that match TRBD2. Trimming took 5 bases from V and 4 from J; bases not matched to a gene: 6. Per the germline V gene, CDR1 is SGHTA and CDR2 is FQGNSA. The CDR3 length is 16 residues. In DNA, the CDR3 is TGTGCCAGCAGCCCGGGACTAGCGGGAAAGGCAGATACGCAGTATTTT. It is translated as CASSPGLAGKADTQYF.